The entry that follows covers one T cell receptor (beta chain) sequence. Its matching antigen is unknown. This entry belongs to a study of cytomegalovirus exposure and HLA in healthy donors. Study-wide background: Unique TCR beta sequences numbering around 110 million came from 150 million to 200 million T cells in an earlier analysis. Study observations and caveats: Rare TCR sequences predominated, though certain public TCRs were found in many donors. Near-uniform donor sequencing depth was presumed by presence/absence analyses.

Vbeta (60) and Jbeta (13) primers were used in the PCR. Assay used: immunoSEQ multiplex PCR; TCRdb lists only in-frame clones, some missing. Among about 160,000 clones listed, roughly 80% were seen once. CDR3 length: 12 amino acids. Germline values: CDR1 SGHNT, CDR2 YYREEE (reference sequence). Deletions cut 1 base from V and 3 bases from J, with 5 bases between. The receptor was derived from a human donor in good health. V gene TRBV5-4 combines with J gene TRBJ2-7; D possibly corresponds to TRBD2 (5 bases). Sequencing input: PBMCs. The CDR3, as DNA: TGTGCCAGCAGCTTGCGGGGCTACGAGCAGTACTTC. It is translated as CASSLRGYEQYF.